The 8 T cell receptor beta chains below were found in one sample sequenced in a study of cytomegalovirus exposure and HLA in healthy donors. Sequencing used immunoSEQ multiplex PCR; TCRdb keeps in-frame clones, though not all of them. This repertoire shows about 120,000 clones, about 84% found once; its top ten account for 2% to 2.5%. Source material: PBMCs. These receptors were obtained from a woman aged 25 to 39 in good health and CMV-seronegative.

This clone was counted between two and nine times. V gene TRBV5-8 combines with J gene TRBJ2-7, with 7 bases matching TRBD2. Germline CDR1 is SGHTS and CDR2 is YDEGEE. The CDR3 has 12 amino acids. V shed 3 bases, J shed 7 bases, and the junction held 4 bases outside the gene matches. The CDR3 sequence is CASSSGRGEQYF. The CDR3 nucleotides are TGTGCCAGCAGCTCGGGGAGGGGTGAGCAGTACTTC. Using reference TRBV5-8 and TRBJ2-7 for the parts outside the CDR3, the full variable domain is EAGVTQSPTHLIKTRGQQATLRCSPISGHTSVYWYQQALGLGLQFLLWYDEGEERNRGNFPPRFSGRQFPNYSSELNVNALELEDSALYLCASSSGRGEQYFGPGTRLTVT.

Written as DNA, the CDR3 is TGCGCCAGCAGTGAGTCACTAGCGGGGGGCGCAGATACGCAGTATTTT. This sequence encodes CASSESLAGGADTQYF. The J gene is TRBJ2-3, the V gene TRBV10-1; 12 bases line up with TRBD2. The CDR3 consists of 16 residues. From germline, CDR1 is WNHNN and CDR2 SYGVQD (reference sequence). V dropped 0 bases and J dropped 4; count of bases not matched to a gene: 2.

This clone has only one observation. This chain links TRBV5-6 with TRBJ2-2; maybe TRBD1 (7 bases). CDR3 length: 15 amino acids. V was cut by 1 base and J by 4 bases, with 11 bases left in between. CDR1 SGHDT and CDR2 YYEEEE come from the germline V gene. The CDR3 protein is CASSLWQGGTGELFF. The CDR3 nucleotides read TGTGCCAGCAGCTTGTGGCAGGGGGGCACCGGGGAGCTGTTTTTT.

This sequence joins TRBV18 and TRBJ2-1; D gene unclear. This CDR3 has 11 residues. V shed 3 bases and J shed 7 bases, with 4 bases lying between them. Germline assignment: CDR1 KGHSH and CDR2 LQKENI. CDR3 residues: CASSPSNEQFF. In DNA, the CDR3 is TGTGCCAGCTCACCTTCGAATGAGCAGTTCTTC. Full variable domain (remainder filled in from reference TRBV18 and TRBJ2-1): NAGVMQNPRHLVRRRGQEARLRCSPMKGHSHVYWYRQLPEEGLKFMVYLQKENIIDESGMPKERFSAEFPKEGPSILRIQQVVRGDSAAYFCASSPSNEQFFGPGTRLTVL.

The CDR3, as DNA: TGCGCCAGCAGCTTGAAGTCAGGGGAGGGGAACACTGAAGCTTTCTTT. Translated, it gives CASSLKSGEGNTEAFF. This chain uses TRBV5-1 with TRBJ1-1; D is perhaps TRBD1 (6 bases). V lost 1 base to trimming and J lost 1 base, with 14 bases between them. Germline V gives CDR1 SGHRS, CDR2 YFSETQ. The CDR3 has 16 amino acids. Together with reference TRBV5-1 and TRBJ1-1, the CDR3 gives the full variable domain: KAGVTQTPRYLIKTRGQQVTLSCSPISGHRSVSWYQQTPGQGLQFLFEYFSETQRNKGNFPGRFSGRQFSNSRSEMNVSTLELGDSALYLCASSLKSGEGNTEAFFGQGTRLTVV.

The genes are TRBV18 and TRBJ2-2; 13 positions match TRBD2. V was pared by 3 bases and J by 4 bases, with 5 bases of the junction left unmatched. Germline V gives CDR1 KGHSH, CDR2 LQKENI. The CDR3 sequence is 17 residues long. CDR3 amino acids: CASSPPGLAGSTGELFF. CDR3 bases: TGTGCCAGCTCACCGCCGGGACTAGCGGGGTCCACCGGGGAGCTGTTTTTT.

The chain is built from TRBV10-3 and TRBJ2-3, with D perhaps TRBD2 (6 bases). V lost 11 bases and J 4 bases, leaving 13 bases between the germline ends. Germline lookup yields CDR1 ENHRY and CDR2 SYGVKD. The CDR3 sequence is 12 residues long. CDR3 residues: CAQGPGADTQYF. For the CDR3, the DNA is TGTGCCCAAGGCCCGGGGGCAGATACGCAGTATTTT.

This chain connects TRBV2 to TRBJ2-7; no definite D call. CDR1 is SNHLY and CDR2 is FYNNEI in the germline V gene. Trimming removed 6 bases from V and 3 bases from J, with 15 bases in between. This CDR3 is built from 14 residues. This CDR3 reads CASSPGIPDYEQYF. The CDR3, as DNA: TGTGCCAGCAGCCCAGGAATCCCCGACTACGAGCAGTACTTC.